A single sample is the source of the 8 T cell receptor beta chains below, sequenced in a study of monozygotic twins with inflammatory bowel disease. TCRdb reworked the 5' RACE reads into one entry per CDR3 protein, no DNA. Its clone listing holds around 410,000 distinct CDR3 sequences. The sample taken for sequencing was blood. The receptors stem from a human donor with ulcerative colitis or Crohn's disease, or a healthy co-twin of an affected twin (not recorded which).

The chain recombines TRBV28 with TRBJ1-2; TCRdb outputs TRBD1, but without DNA this stays unchecked. Germline values: CDR1 MDHEN, CDR2 SYDVKM. The CDR3 sequence is 12 residues long. The CDR3 is CASSLGTDGYTF.

This chain's CDR3 is CASSWTDAYEQYF. The gene calls are TRBV27 and TRBJ2-7; the TCRdb D gene call, TRBD1, has no DNA to confirm it. Germline lookup yields CDR1 MNHEY and CDR2 SMNVEV (reference sequence). CDR3 length: 13 amino acids.

V and J are TRBV2 and TRBJ2-2; TCRdb's D gene call, TRBD1, goes unchecked for lack of DNA. The length of the CDR3 is 13 residues. Germline V CDR1 and CDR2: SNHLY, FYNNEI. The CDR3 region is CASRGTPAGELFF.

V gene TRBV9 combines with J gene TRBJ2-1. Germline CDR1 and CDR2: SGDLS and YYNGEE. The CDR3 is made up of 15 amino acids. CDR3 loop: CASSAESKTYNEQFF.

The J gene is TRBJ1-4, the V gene TRBV28; absent DNA, TCRdb's TRBD1 call cannot be checked. Germline CDR1 is MDHEN and CDR2 is SYDVKM. The CDR3 contains 16 residues. This chain's CDR3 is CASSLGRGQTNEKLFF.

This chain links TRBV7-2 with TRBJ1-2; TCRdb picks TRBD1, but there is no DNA to check that call. This CDR3 is built from 14 residues. CDR1 and CDR2 from the germline V gene are SGHTA and FQGNSA. The CDR3 sequence: CASSTGAGGYGYTF.

This sequence joins TRBV2 and TRBJ2-3; TCRdb picks TRBD2, but there is no DNA to check that call. The CDR3 spans 16 residues. CDR1 is SNHLY, CDR2 FYNNEI, per germline. The CDR3 spells CASSPTTAGGTDTQYF.

The chain couples TRBV10-3 to TRBJ2-1; TCRdb proposes TRBD2, but this gene call is untestable without DNA. Germline V gene sequence: CDR1 ENHRY, CDR2 SYGVKD. This CDR3 has 15 amino acids. The CDR3 reads CAISAGAGGSNEQFF.